This TCR beta chain was sequenced during a study of T-cell memory formation after mild COVID-19. TCRdb processed the 5' RACE reads anew with MiXCR; each CDR3 protein has one entry. Counted here are some 290,000 distinct CDR3 sequences, roughly 15% occurring once; the ten biggest clones make up approximately 25%. The origin of this receptor is a man younger than 35 who had mild COVID-19 (a few samples of this study predate the infection). Cell type and time point are not known. Sequenced input: PBMCs or a T cell subset sorted from them (not recorded which).

The CDR3 sequence: CASSQRGAFNEQFF. DNA of the CDR3: TGTGCCAGCAGCCAACGGGGGGCCTTCAATGAGCAGTTCTTC. The V and J genes are TRBV3-1 and TRBJ2-1; TRBD2 might be the D (7 bases). CDR3 size: 14 residues. V was cut by 2 bases and J by 6 bases, with 11 bases left in between. CDR1 is LGHDT and CDR2 is YNNKEL in the germline V gene (reference sequence).